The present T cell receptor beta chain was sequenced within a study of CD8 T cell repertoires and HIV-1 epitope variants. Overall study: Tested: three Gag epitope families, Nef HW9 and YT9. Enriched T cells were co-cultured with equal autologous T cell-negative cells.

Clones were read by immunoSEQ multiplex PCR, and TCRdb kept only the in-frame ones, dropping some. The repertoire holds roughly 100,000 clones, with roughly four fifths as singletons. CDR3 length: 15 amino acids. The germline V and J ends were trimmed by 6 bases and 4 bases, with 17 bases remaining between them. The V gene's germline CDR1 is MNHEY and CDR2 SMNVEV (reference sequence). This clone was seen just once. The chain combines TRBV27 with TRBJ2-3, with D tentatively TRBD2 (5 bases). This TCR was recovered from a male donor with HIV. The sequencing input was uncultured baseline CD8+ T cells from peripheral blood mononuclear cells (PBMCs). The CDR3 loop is CASSPRHGVADTQYF. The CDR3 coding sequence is TGTGCCAGCAGCCCCCGACACGGGGTTGCAGATACGCAGTATTTT.